This T cell receptor (beta chain) was recorded in a study of PD-1 blockade in classical Hodgkin lymphoma. Only in-frame clones appear in the TCRdb table, and some are missing; sequencing was by immunoSEQ multiplex PCR. The repertoire holds about 35,000 clones, with approximately 90% as singletons. The ends were cut back, 5 bases at V and 3 bases at J, with 11 bases in the middle. This CDR3 contains 14 residues. Germline lookup yields CDR1 SGHAT and CDR2 FQNNGV. Time point specified: newly diagnosed, previously untreated cHL patient sample. Researchers report purifying CD4+ T cells from thawed PBMCs by magnetic negative selection.

The receptor was isolated from a human donor with classical Hodgkin lymphoma. The sequenced material came from CD4+ T cells from blood. The chain recombines TRBV11-2 with TRBJ1-5; D gene uncertain. This CDR3 is CASSPSGYNQPQHF. CDR3 coding DNA: TGTGCCAGCAGCCCAAGCGGGTACAATCAGCCCCAGCATTTT.